Following are 31 T cell receptor beta chains from one sample sequenced in a study of cytomegalovirus exposure and HLA in healthy donors. PCR involved 60 Vbeta and 13 Jbeta primers. The assay was immunoSEQ multiplex PCR, and TCRdb's table has in-frame clones only and misses some. Of more than 150,000 clones listed, 75% to 85% are singletons. The sample comprised PBMCs. These TCRs come from a woman between 25 and 40 years old in good health and CMV-seronegative.

The chain recombines TRBV28 with TRBJ1-1, with D perhaps TRBD1 (6 bases). V was trimmed by 5 bases and J by 7 bases, leaving 14 bases between them. The CDR3 spans 13 residues. Per the germline V gene, CDR1 is MDHEN and CDR2 is SYDVKM. CDR3 amino acids: CASSEGGDIEAFF. CDR3 DNA: TGTGCCAGCAGTGAGGGGGGGGATATTGAAGCTTTCTTT.

The CDR3 DNA follows: TGTGCCAGTAGTATAGATCGACCGGACAGGGTGAGGGACAATGAGCAGTTCTTC. This codes for CASSIDRPDRVRDNEQFF. This chain links TRBV19 with TRBJ2-1, with TRBD1 identical over 8 bases. V trimming: 0 bases; J trimming: 5 bases; junction bases outside the gene matches: 12. CDR1 is LNHDA and CDR2 is SQIVND in the germline V gene (reference sequence). The CDR3 extends over 18 amino acids.

The rearrangement links TRBV2 to TRBJ1-1; D might be TRBD1 (5 bases). The CDR3 consists of 17 residues. Trimming removed 7 bases at V and 0 bases at J, with 21 bases between. The V gene's germline CDR1 is SNHLY and CDR2 FYNNEI. CDR3 protein: CASNVARKRGMNTEAFF. CDR3 coding DNA: TGTGCCAGCAATGTGGCACGGAAAAGGGGTATGAACACTGAAGCTTTCTTT.

J is TRBJ2-3 and V is TRBV11-3, with TRBD1 matching over 7 bases. CDR3 size: 16 residues. The germline V gene has CDR1 SGHNT and CDR2 YENEEA. Losses at the gene ends were 0 bases for V and 1 base for J; bases not matched to a gene: 4. The CDR3 spells CASSLEGGVGTDTQYF. DNA of the CDR3: TGTGCCAGCAGCTTAGAAGGGGGCGTCGGCACAGATACGCAGTATTTT.

The chain uses TRBV2 and TRBJ1-1; TRBD1 aligns across 7 bases. Germline CDR1 is SNHLY and CDR2 is FYNNEI. The CDR3 extends over 13 amino acids. Trimming at V came to 6 bases and at J to 0 bases, leaving 1 base not matched to a gene. CDR3 DNA: TGTGCCAGCAGGGGACAGTTGAACACTGAAGCTTTCTTT. It specifies CASRGQLNTEAFF.

The chain links TRBV11-3 to TRBJ2-7, with TRBD1 as a possible D gene (5 bases). Germline V gene sequence: CDR1 SGHNT, CDR2 YENEEA. Trimming pared 1 base from V and 3 bases from J, leaving 10 bases between. The CDR3 loop spans 14 amino acids. The CDR3, as DNA: TGTGCCAGCAGCTTAGCGTCCCAGGGCTACGAGCAGTACTTC. It is translated as CASSLASQGYEQYF.

This clone appeared a single time. The chain employs TRBV28 and TRBJ1-6, with D possibly matching TRBD1 (5 bases). Germline V gene lookup returns CDR1 MDHEN and CDR2 SYDVKM. The CDR3 totals 16 residues. The ends were cut back, 11 bases at V and 4 bases at J, with 21 bases in the middle. This chain's CDR3 is CASQGGRGFYNSPLHF. The CDR3 coding sequence is TGTGCCTCTCAGGGCGGCAGAGGCTTTTATAATTCACCCCTCCACTTT.

The CDR3 region is CASSRTEDQPQHF. In nucleotides, the CDR3 is TGTGCCAGCAGCCGGACAGAAGATCAGCCCCAGCATTTT. V is TRBV7-2 and J is TRBJ1-5; tentatively, D is TRBD1 (6 bases). CDR1 is SGHTA, CDR2 FQGNSA, per germline. The length of the CDR3 is 13 residues. V was pared by 5 bases and J by 5 bases, with 10 bases between.

The chain uses TRBV28 and TRBJ2-2; 10 nucleotides agree with TRBD1. Germline V gene sequence: CDR1 MDHEN, CDR2 SYDVKM. The CDR3 spans 20 residues. After removal of 4 bases from V and 1 base from J, the junction contained 15 bases not matched to a gene. CDR3 in DNA: TGTGCCAGCAGTTCCCCCCTGGGAGGGGGGACAGGGGTGAACACCGGGGAGCTGTTTTTT. Translation: CASSSPLGGGTGVNTGELFF.

In nucleotides, the CDR3 is TGTGCCAGCCGTGGGTGGACAGGGTGGACTGAAGCTTTCTTT. Its protein is CASRGWTGWTEAFF. J is TRBJ1-1 and V is TRBV2, with TRBD1 matching 8 bases. There are 14 residues in the CDR3. Germline loops: CDR1 SNHLY, CDR2 FYNNEI. Trimming took 8 bases from V and 5 from J; bases not matched to a gene: 10.

This clone appeared a single time. This sequence joins TRBV2 and TRBJ1-5; D ambiguous. Deletions cut 2 bases from V and 6 bases from J, with 11 bases between. Germline loops: CDR1 SNHLY, CDR2 FYNNEI. The CDR3 totals 14 residues. CDR3 nucleotide sequence: TGTGCCAGCAGTGAAAATGGGCTGAGTCAGCCCCAGCATTTT. It codes for CASSENGLSQPQHF.

The rearrangement uses TRBV5-5 and TRBJ1-6; 7 bases match TRBD1. The germline V gene encodes CDR1 SGHKS and CDR2 YYEKEE (reference sequence). The CDR3 length is 14 residues. The trim removed 4 bases at V and 5 bases at J, leaving 3 bases unmatched. In DNA, the CDR3 is TGTGCCAGCAGCCTAGGGACAGATAATTCACCCCTCCACTTT. This codes for CASSLGTDNSPLHF. The whole variable domain, remainder taken from reference TRBV5-5 and TRBJ1-6, is DAGVTQSPTHLIKTRGQQVTLRCSPISGHKSVSWYQQVLGQGPQFIFQYYEKEERGRGNFPDRFSARQFPNYSSELNVNALLLGDSALYLCASSLGTDNSPLHFGNGTRLTVT.

The chain couples TRBV14 to TRBJ2-7; D uncertain. V lost 0 bases and J 2 bases, leaving 5 bases between the germline ends. Germline V gene lookup returns CDR1 SGHDN and CDR2 FVKESK. This CDR3 is built from 13 residues. In DNA form, the CDR3 reads TGTGCCAGCAGCCAAGATCTCGCCTACGAGCAGTACTTC. This gives the protein CASSQDLAYEQYF.

This chain uses TRBV9 with TRBJ2-7; TRBD1 matches at 7 bases. Germline assignment: CDR1 SGDLS and CDR2 YYNGEE. The junction had 4 bases not matched to a gene; V was cut back by 4 bases and J by 0 bases. This CDR3 comprises 14 residues. CDR3 sequence reads: CASSPGGSSYEQYF. CDR3 in DNA: TGTGCCAGCAGCCCAGGGGGAAGCTCCTACGAGCAGTACTTC.

V usage is TRBV7-9 and J usage is TRBJ2-4; TRBD1 is a possible D gene (6 bases). Trimming removed 1 base from V and 1 base from J, with 11 bases in between. The CDR3 length is 16 residues. CDR1 is SEHNR, CDR2 FQNEAQ, per germline (reference sequence). Written as DNA, the CDR3 is TGTGCCAGCAGCTTAGGTCTAGACAGGGCCAAAAACATTCAGTACTTC. Its protein product is CASSLGLDRAKNIQYF.

CDR3 protein: CASSVAGVGQGKEEQYF. The CDR3 DNA follows: TGTGCCAGCAGCGTAGCTGGAGTGGGACAGGGGAAGGAGGAGCAGTACTTC. The rearrangement links TRBV9 to TRBJ2-7; 10 bases fit TRBD1. V lost 0 bases, J lost 7 bases, and 13 bases stayed unmatched. CDR1 SGDLS and CDR2 YYNGEE come from the germline V gene. This CDR3 spans 17 amino acids.

The V and J genes are TRBV7-2 and TRBJ2-7; 7 bases align to TRBD1. J gave up 3 bases and V 5 bases, and 10 bases lay outside the gene matches. Germline loops: CDR1 SGHTA, CDR2 FQGNSA. The CDR3 has 15 residues. The DNA of the CDR3 is TGTGCCAGCAGCCCCGAGGGGGCTTTAAGCTACGAGCAGTACTTC. Its protein is CASSPEGALSYEQYF.

The V call is TRBV5-6, the J call TRBJ1-5; D is uncertain. The germline V gene encodes CDR1 SGHDT and CDR2 YYEEEE. This CDR3 has 15 residues. Trimming took off 3 bases at V and 0 bases at J, with 10 bases between the two ends. The CDR3 loop is CASSWYGNSNQPQHF. CDR3 bases: TGTGCCAGCAGCTGGTACGGTAATAGCAATCAGCCCCAGCATTTT.

This chain uses TRBV7-4 with TRBJ1-4; 8 bases are a match to TRBD1. Per germline, CDR1 SGHVT and CDR2 SQSDAQ. J gave up 2 bases and V 5 bases, and 7 bases lay outside the gene matches. The CDR3 totals 16 residues. This CDR3 is CASSTGTGPTNEKLFF. The CDR3 bases are TGTGCCAGCAGCACCGGGACAGGCCCCACTAATGAAAAACTGTTTTTT.

The rearrangement joins TRBV27 to TRBJ2-1, with TRBD1 as a possible D gene (5 bases). Germline V gene lookup returns CDR1 MNHEY and CDR2 SMNVEV (reference sequence). The V and J ends lost 7 bases and 4 bases respectively, with 20 bases between them. The CDR3 covers 16 residues. Written as DNA, the CDR3 is TGTGCCAGCACCCAGGGCGTCGGTCCTCCATACAATGAGCAGTTCTTC. Residues: CASTQGVGPPYNEQFF.

V usage is TRBV29-1 and J usage is TRBJ1-1; TRBD1 agrees at 7 bases. V was pared by 7 bases and J by 3 bases, with 8 bases of the junction left unmatched. This CDR3 contains 13 residues. Germline V gene data show CDR1 as SQVTM and CDR2 as ANQGSEA. The CDR3 here is CSARGQTYTEAFF. Written as DNA, the CDR3 is TGCAGCGCCCGGGGACAGACCTACACTGAAGCTTTCTTT.

The rearrangement joins TRBV6-5 to TRBJ1-2; a possible D gene is TRBD1 (5 bases). CDR3 length: 14 residues. CDR1 is MNHEY and CDR2 is SVGAGI in the germline V gene. V dropped 0 bases and J dropped 3 bases, with 8 bases sitting between them. CDR3 sequence reads: CASSYSGLHYGYTF. DNA for the CDR3: TGTGCCAGCAGTTACTCGGGACTCCACTATGGCTACACCTTC.

This chain joins TRBV27 and TRBJ2-5; 9 bases match TRBD1. Germline CDR1 reads MNHEY; CDR2 reads SMNVEV (reference sequence). CDR3 length: 13 residues. After removal of 5 bases from V and 11 bases from J, the junction contained 9 bases not matched to a gene. The CDR3 sequence is CASSPGQGREQYF. The CDR3 region has the DNA TGTGCCAGCAGTCCGGGACAGGGTCGAGAGCAGTACTTC.

The V call is TRBV11-1, the J call TRBJ2-1; the match to TRBD1 covers 8 bases. The CDR3 contains 15 residues. The germline gives CDR1 SGHAT, CDR2 FQDESV (reference sequence). Trimming at V came to 5 bases and at J to 5 bases, leaving 8 bases not matched to a gene. CDR3 sequence (DNA): TGTGCCAGCAGCCCTGGGACAGGTGGCCACAATGAGCAGTTCTTC. This sequence encodes CASSPGTGGHNEQFF.

J is TRBJ1-3 and V is TRBV10-1; D call uncertain. Per the germline V gene, CDR1 is WNHNN and CDR2 is SYGVQD (reference sequence). CDR3 length equals 14 residues. The V and J ends lost 3 bases and 1 base respectively, with 7 bases between them. The CDR3, as DNA: TGCGCCAGCAGTGAAACGACTTCTGGAAACACCATATATTTT. Translation gives CASSETTSGNTIYF.

The chain joins TRBV25-1 to TRBJ1-4; TRBD1 aligns across 10 bases. CDR1 is MGHDK, CDR2 SYGVNS, per germline. J lost 5 bases, V lost 3 bases, and 3 bases had no gene match. This CDR3 contains 15 residues. The CDR3 sequence: CASSDWTGGNEKLFF. The CDR3 nucleotides are TGTGCCAGCAGTGACTGGACAGGGGGGAATGAAAAACTGTTTTTT.

There are a few counts of this clone. The rearrangement links TRBV19 to TRBJ2-1; the match to TRBD2 covers 11 bases. This CDR3 spans 16 amino acids. J gave up 7 bases and V 6 bases, and 11 bases lay outside the gene matches. Germline V CDR1 and CDR2: LNHDA, SQIVND (reference sequence). CDR3 bases: TGTGCCAGTAGGAGGAACCTAGCGGGAGGACTTAATGAGCAGTTCTTC. Amino acids: CASRRNLAGGLNEQFF.

The chain recombines TRBV9 with TRBJ1-2, with D perhaps matching TRBD1 (6 bases). The V and J ends lost 1 base and 3 bases respectively, with 16 bases between them. Germline assignment: CDR1 SGDLS and CDR2 YYNGEE. This CDR3 is built from 16 residues. CDR3 bases: TGTGCCAGCAGCGTAAACCTGGCAGGGGTGCACTATGGCTACACCTTC. As protein: CASSVNLAGVHYGYTF. Drawing the rest from reference TRBV9 and TRBJ1-2, the complete variable domain is DSGVTQTPKHLITATGQRVTLRCSPRSGDLSVYWYQQSLDQGLQFLIQYYNGEERAKGNILERFSAQQFPDLHSELNLSSLELGDSALYFCASSVNLAGVHYGYTFGSGTRLTVV.

This rearrangement joins TRBV4-2 to TRBJ2-5; 7 positions match TRBD1. The CDR3 consists of 16 residues. Germline CDR1 is LGHNA and CDR2 is YNFKEQ. J gave up 1 base and V 1 base, and 6 bases lay outside the gene matches. The CDR3 DNA sequence: TGTGCCAGCAGCCAAGCTTCGGGACAGTCCCAAGAGACCCAGTACTTC. Its translation: CASSQASGQSQETQYF.

V is TRBV19 and J is TRBJ1-1, with D perhaps TRBD1 (5 bases). The V gene's germline CDR1 is LNHDA and CDR2 SQIVND (reference sequence). CDR3 length equals 11 residues. Trimming removed 7 bases at V and 4 bases at J, with 7 bases between. CDR3 protein: CASMGGTEAFF. DNA for the CDR3: TGTGCCAGTATGGGGGGCACTGAAGCTTTCTTT.

V is TRBV11-2 and J is TRBJ2-1; 8 bases are shared with TRBD1. The CDR3 contains 11 residues. Germline V CDR1 and CDR2: SGHAT, FQNNGV. The V gene end was trimmed by 4 bases and the J gene end by 15 bases; junction bases not matched to a gene: 5. In DNA, the CDR3 is TGTGCCAGCAGCTCAGGACAGGGTTTGTTCTTC. This codes for CASSSGQGLFF.